This T cell receptor beta chain was retrieved from a study of beta chain features in type 1 diabetes. Study-wide background: Examination of sorted cells across all samples involved around 99 million cells.

The table lists this clone with a few counts. Its antigen is undetermined. Broader study findings: VDJ junctions from patients with type 1 diabetes contained fewer insertions and more deletions.

Purity above 95% was achieved in all sorted populations. CDR3 size: 19 residues. V gave up 2 bases and J gave up 1 base; unmatched junction bases: 10. Germline V lookup: CDR1 MNHNS, CDR2 SASEGT. Of the isolated RNA, all was reverse transcribed, and so the sequenced material was expressed TCRB transcripts. Naive, central memory and regulatory T cell samples yielded around 3.5 million reads on average. The repertoire was sequenced with immunoSEQ multiplex PCR; TCRdb's copy has only in-frame clones and lacks some. The table includes under 400,000 clones, 13% to 15% detected once. The chain joins TRBV6-1 to TRBJ2-7, with 14 bases that match TRBD2. Sequences were obtained from central memory CD4+ T cells from blood. This receptor was obtained from a man aged 25 to 45 in good health. The CDR3 DNA is TGTGCCAGCAGTGAATATGCGCGACTAGCGGGAGGGAGGTCCTACGAGCAGTACGTC. It yields the protein CASSEYARLAGGRSYEQYV.